A selection of T cell receptor beta chains follows, all from one sample in a study of T-cell memory formation after mild COVID-19. TCRdb processed the 5' RACE reads anew with MiXCR; each CDR3 protein has one entry. The data contain almost 550,000 distinct CDR3 sequences, around 21% of them seen just once; the ten biggest clones take up around 12%. Sequencing input: PBMCs or a T cell subset sorted from them (not recorded which). Source of these receptors: an adult woman who had mild COVID-19 (a few samples of this study predate the infection). Cell type and time point are not known. The CDR3 runs from the conserved cysteine through the conserved F or W. Each record gives: D gene, clone size, V gene, J gene, CDR3 protein, CDR3 DNA. A D gene is named only where the DNA matches it firmly. The size entry is marked missing in some rows and otherwise reads once, few, many or a size class.

d_gene: .; abundance: few; v_gene: TRBV29-1; j_gene: TRBJ2-6; CDR3aa: CSVSLGTTNVLTF; CDR3nt: TGCAGCGTAAGTCTGGGGACGACCAACGTCCTGACTTTC
d_gene: TRBD2; abundance: .; v_gene: TRBV7-9; j_gene: TRBJ2-7; CDR3aa: CASNREGDGTYEQYF; CDR3nt: TGTGCCAGCAATCGGGAGGGGGACGGTACCTACGAGCAGTACTTC
d_gene: .; abundance: .; v_gene: TRBV12-3/TRBV12-4; j_gene: TRBJ1-4; CDR3aa: CASSFRFWDAAF; CDR3nt: TGTGCCAGCAGTTTTAGATTTTGGGACGCCGCTTTT
d_gene: .; abundance: .; v_gene: TRBV27; j_gene: TRBJ2-1; CDR3aa: CASSLSAGKYNEQFF; CDR3nt: TGTGCCAGCAGTTTATCGGCGGGGAAGTACAATGAGCAGTTCTTC
d_gene: TRBD1; abundance: few; v_gene: TRBV30; j_gene: TRBJ1-2; CDR3aa: CAWSRDSPNYGYTF; CDR3nt: TGTGCCTGGAGTAGGGACAGCCCTAACTATGGCTACACCTTC
d_gene: TRBD2; abundance: .; v_gene: TRBV5-5; j_gene: TRBJ2-2; CDR3aa: CASSVLLAGVFTGELFF; CDR3nt: TGTGCCAGCAGCGTTTTACTAGCGGGAGTTTTCACCGGGGAGCTGTTTTTT
d_gene: .; abundance: .; v_gene: TRBV30; j_gene: TRBJ1-5; CDR3aa: CAWSDLTAGQPQHF; CDR3nt: TGTGCCTGGAGTGATCTGACTGCAGGTCAGCCCCAGCATTTT
d_gene: .; abundance: few; v_gene: TRBV7-3; j_gene: TRBJ1-1; CDR3aa: CASSPDGRTEAFF; CDR3nt: TGTGCCAGCAGCCCGGACGGGCGGACTGAAGCTTTCTTT
d_gene: TRBD2; abundance: .; v_gene: TRBV11-3; j_gene: TRBJ2-3; CDR3aa: CASSPGGLAGSTDTQYF; CDR3nt: TGTGCCAGCAGCCCAGGTGGACTAGCGGGAAGCACAGATACGCAGTATTTT
d_gene: .; abundance: .; v_gene: TRBV4-3; j_gene: TRBJ1-1; CDR3aa: CASSPGTHDAEAFF; CDR3nt: TGCGCCAGCAGTCCCGGGACACACGACGCTGAAGCTTTCTTT
d_gene: TRBD1; abundance: .; v_gene: TRBV6-5; j_gene: TRBJ1-5; CDR3aa: CASSYPWKVVRDRGLRCQPQHF; CDR3nt: TGTGCCAGCAGTTACCCATGGAAGGTTGTTCGGGACAGGGGATTAAGATGCCAGCCCCAGCATTTT
d_gene: TRBD2; abundance: many; v_gene: TRBV7-9; j_gene: TRBJ2-1; CDR3aa: CASSLGTSSYNEQFF; CDR3nt: TGCGCCAGCAGCTTGGGGACTAGCTCCTACAATGAGCAGTTCTTC
d_gene: TRBD2; abundance: many; v_gene: TRBV9; j_gene: TRBJ2-1; CDR3aa: CASSPRTSGSNGEQFF; CDR3nt: TGTGCCAGCAGCCCCCGGACTAGCGGGAGTAACGGTGAGCAGTTCTTC
d_gene: .; abundance: .; v_gene: TRBV27; j_gene: TRBJ1-1; CDR3aa: CASSLSQTGNTEAFF; CDR3nt: TGTGCCAGCAGTTTATCCCAGACAGGGAACACTGAAGCTTTCTTT
d_gene: .; abundance: few; v_gene: TRBV12-3/TRBV12-4; j_gene: TRBJ1-2; CDR3aa: CASRVGVGYTF; CDR3nt: TGTGCCAGCAGGGTGGGGGTTGGCTACACCTTC
d_gene: TRBD1; abundance: .; v_gene: TRBV5-5; j_gene: TRBJ1-1; CDR3aa: CASSRDRWTEAFF; CDR3nt: TGTGCCAGCAGCCGGGACAGGTGGACTGAAGCTTTCTTT
d_gene: TRBD1; abundance: .; v_gene: TRBV11-3; j_gene: TRBJ2-1; CDR3aa: CASSLYTGTDFYNEQFF; CDR3nt: TGTGCCAGCAGCTTATATACCGGGACAGATTTCTACAATGAGCAGTTCTTC
d_gene: TRBD1; abundance: few; v_gene: TRBV6-5; j_gene: TRBJ2-7; CDR3aa: CASHNPGQATYEQYF; CDR3nt: TGTGCCAGCCATAATCCGGGACAGGCCACCTACGAGCAGTACTTC
d_gene: .; abundance: .; v_gene: TRBV6-5; j_gene: TRBJ2-5; CDR3aa: CASSFLGTQYF; CDR3nt: TGTGCCAGCAGTTTTCTGGGGACCCAGTACTTC
d_gene: .; abundance: many; v_gene: TRBV7-9; j_gene: TRBJ2-1; CDR3aa: CASSLNRDNEQFF; CDR3nt: TGTGCCAGCAGCCTTAACAGAGACAATGAGCAGTTCTTC
d_gene: .; abundance: .; v_gene: TRBV27; j_gene: TRBJ2-1; CDR3aa: CASGGDRWGNEQFF; CDR3nt: TGTGCCAGTGGGGGAGACAGGTGGGGAAATGAGCAGTTCTTC
d_gene: TRBD1; abundance: .; v_gene: TRBV15; j_gene: TRBJ1-1; CDR3aa: CATSRLGTGGWEAFF; CDR3nt: TGTGCCACCAGCAGACTGGGGACAGGGGGATGGGAAGCTTTCTTT
d_gene: .; abundance: .; v_gene: TRBV2; j_gene: TRBJ2-7; CDR3aa: CASSRTLDSLYEQYF; CDR3nt: TGTGCCAGCAGTCGGACCTTGGACAGTCTCTACGAGCAGTACTTC
d_gene: TRBD1; abundance: many; v_gene: TRBV6-4; j_gene: TRBJ2-1; CDR3aa: CASREGTGANEQFF; CDR3nt: TGTGCCAGCAGAGAAGGGACAGGGGCGAATGAGCAGTTCTTC
d_gene: .; abundance: few; v_gene: TRBV7-2; j_gene: TRBJ2-5; CDR3aa: CASSLRERQGGKTQYF; CDR3nt: TGTGCCAGCAGCTTAAGGGAGAGGCAGGGTGGGAAGACCCAGTACTTC
d_gene: .; abundance: .; v_gene: TRBV10-3; j_gene: TRBJ1-2; CDR3aa: CAISEVGNNYGYTF; CDR3nt: TGTGCCATCAGTGAGGTGGGGAACAACTATGGCTACACCTTC
d_gene: TRBD1; abundance: .; v_gene: TRBV30; j_gene: TRBJ1-1; CDR3aa: CAWSQIRDRISFEAFF; CDR3nt: TGTGCCTGGAGTCAGATACGGGACAGGATAAGTTTTGAAGCTTTCTTT
d_gene: .; abundance: .; v_gene: TRBV2; j_gene: TRBJ2-3; CDR3aa: CASSVGNTQYF; CDR3nt: TGTGCCAGCAGTGTCGGAAATACGCAGTATTTT
d_gene: .; abundance: .; v_gene: TRBV6-2/TRBV6-3; j_gene: TRBJ1-1; CDR3aa: CASRDTTEAFF; CDR3nt: TGTGCCAGCAGAGACACTACTGAAGCTTTCTTT
d_gene: TRBD1; abundance: .; v_gene: TRBV5-1; j_gene: TRBJ2-1; CDR3aa: CASSLAGTGGHNEQFF; CDR3nt: TGCGCCAGCAGCTTGGCCGGGACAGGGGGCCACAATGAGCAGTTCTTC
d_gene: .; abundance: .; v_gene: TRBV12-3/TRBV12-4; j_gene: TRBJ1-1; CDR3aa: CATAGQRNTEAFF; CDR3nt: TGTGCCACCGCGGGGCAGAGGAACACTGAAGCTTTCTTT
d_gene: .; abundance: few; v_gene: TRBV25-1; j_gene: TRBJ2-7; CDR3aa: CASSDPNGFEQYF; CDR3nt: TGTGCCAGCAGTGACCCCAACGGGTTCGAGCAGTACTTC
d_gene: TRBD1; abundance: few; v_gene: TRBV3-1; j_gene: TRBJ1-2; CDR3aa: CASSQDLVTGGYGYTF; CDR3nt: TGTGCCAGCAGCCAAGATCTGGTGACAGGGGGGTATGGCTACACCTTC
d_gene: .; abundance: .; v_gene: TRBV24-1; j_gene: TRBJ2-5; CDR3aa: CATSDPQRPQETQYF; CDR3nt: TGTGCCACCAGTGATCCTCAGCGTCCTCAAGAGACCCAGTACTTC
d_gene: TRBD2; abundance: few; v_gene: TRBV10-3; j_gene: TRBJ2-7; CDR3aa: CAIKSTSGGTYEQYF; CDR3nt: TGTGCCATCAAATCGACTAGCGGAGGGACCTACGAGCAGTACTTC
d_gene: .; abundance: few; v_gene: TRBV4-2; j_gene: TRBJ2-1; CDR3aa: CASSQDGTGSSYNEQFF; CDR3nt: TGTGCCAGCAGCCAAGACGGTACAGGGAGCTCCTACAATGAGCAGTTCTTC
d_gene: TRBD2; abundance: few; v_gene: TRBV18; j_gene: TRBJ2-1; CDR3aa: CASSPFLSAGGPNEQFF; CDR3nt: TGTGCCAGCTCACCCTTTTTGTCCGCGGGGGGTCCCAATGAGCAGTTCTTC
d_gene: TRBD2; abundance: few; v_gene: TRBV30; j_gene: TRBJ2-2; CDR3aa: CASRLAGETGELFF; CDR3nt: TGTGCCTCCCGACTAGCGGGTGAAACCGGGGAGCTGTTTTTT
d_gene: .; abundance: .; v_gene: TRBV10-3; j_gene: TRBJ2-6; CDR3aa: CAIKSPPSGANVLTF; CDR3nt: TGTGCCATCAAGTCACCTCCCTCTGGGGCCAACGTCCTGACTTTC
d_gene: .; abundance: .; v_gene: TRBV10-3; j_gene: TRBJ1-1; CDR3aa: CAISENLLNTEAFF; CDR3nt: TGTGCCATCAGTGAGAACCTGTTGAACACTGAAGCTTTCTTT
d_gene: .; abundance: .; v_gene: TRBV30; j_gene: TRBJ1-5; CDR3aa: CAWAQQSNQPQHF; CDR3nt: TGTGCCTGGGCACAACAGAGCAATCAGCCCCAGCATTTT
d_gene: .; abundance: .; v_gene: TRBV7-9; j_gene: TRBJ2-1; CDR3aa: CASSPALVEQFF; CDR3nt: TGTGCCAGCAGCCCTGCGCTGGTCGAGCAGTTCTTC
d_gene: .; abundance: .; v_gene: TRBV3-1; j_gene: TRBJ2-7; CDR3aa: CASSQGDIAYEQYF; CDR3nt: TGTGCCAGCAGCCAGGGGGACATAGCCTACGAGCAGTACTTC
d_gene: .; abundance: few; v_gene: TRBV14; j_gene: TRBJ2-2; CDR3aa: CASSKRDMGINTGELFF; CDR3nt: TGTGCCAGCAGCAAGCGGGACATGGGGATCAACACCGGGGAGCTGTTTTTT
d_gene: .; abundance: .; v_gene: TRBV20-1; j_gene: TRBJ1-2; CDR3aa: CSARAGGVGYTF; CDR3nt: TGCAGTGCTAGAGCCGGAGGGGTCGGCTACACCTTC
d_gene: TRBD1; abundance: few; v_gene: TRBV5-1; j_gene: TRBJ2-1; CDR3aa: CASSSQWDRETIGYNEQFF; CDR3nt: TGCGCCAGCAGTTCTCAATGGGACAGGGAAACCATCGGCTACAATGAGCAGTTCTTC
d_gene: .; abundance: .; v_gene: TRBV12-3/TRBV12-4; j_gene: TRBJ1-2; CDR3aa: CASLGPMNYGYTF; CDR3nt: TGTGCCAGCCTGGGACCTATGAACTATGGCTACACCTTC
d_gene: .; abundance: few; v_gene: TRBV20-1; j_gene: TRBJ2-3; CDR3aa: CSAGKVPSTDTQYF; CDR3nt: TGCAGTGCTGGAAAAGTCCCTAGCACAGATACGCAGTATTTT